Here is one T cell receptor beta chain with its context. The antigen is not known. Individuals who donated were healthy Caucasians from Russia aged roughly 6 to 95. A minimum of 5 micrograms of total RNA was extracted per sample. The entry originates in a study of blood T cells in healthy people across ages. Whole-study findings and limits: Diversity figures derived from one million T cells were judged to underestimate the true value. Naive CD4+ cell counts and diversity both ran higher in long-lived than in aged donors.

It was with a sample-barcoded 5' primer and a J-beta primer mix that a second PCR of roughly 7 to 12 cycles was run. TCRdb redid the calling of the 5' RACE reads with MiXCR, one entry per CDR3 protein. The sample shows some 1.5 million distinct CDR3 sequences, roughly 30% of them seen only once. The CDR3 consists of 15 residues. V lost 7 bases, J lost 4 bases, and 12 bases stayed unmatched. Germline V lookup: CDR1 DFQATT, CDR2 SNEGSKA (reference sequence). This TCR came from a young woman in good health. The sample taken for sequencing was blood. The chain couples TRBV20-1 to TRBJ2-5; TRBD2 matches at 10 bases. The CDR3 loop reads CSVQTSGFFGETQYF. The CDR3 DNA sequence: TGCAGTGTTCAGACTAGCGGGTTCTTTGGAGAGACCCAGTACTTC.